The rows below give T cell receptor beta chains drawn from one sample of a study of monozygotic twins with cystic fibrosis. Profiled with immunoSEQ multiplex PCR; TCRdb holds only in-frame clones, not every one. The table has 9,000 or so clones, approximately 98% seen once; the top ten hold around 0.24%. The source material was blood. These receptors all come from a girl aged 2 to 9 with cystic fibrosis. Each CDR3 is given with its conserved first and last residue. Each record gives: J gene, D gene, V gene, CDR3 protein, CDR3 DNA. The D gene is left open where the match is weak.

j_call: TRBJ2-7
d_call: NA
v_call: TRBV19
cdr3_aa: CASSIKPGLLEQYF
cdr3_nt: TGTGCCAGTAGTATAAAACCCGGTTTACTCGAGCAGTACTTC

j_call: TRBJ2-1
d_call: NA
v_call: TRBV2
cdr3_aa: CASKGGDNEQFF
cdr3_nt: TGTGCCAGCAAAGGTGGGGACAATGAGCAGTTCTTC

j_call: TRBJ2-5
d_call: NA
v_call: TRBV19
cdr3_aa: CASRGWAGGETQYF
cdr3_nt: TGTGCCAGTAGAGGATGGGCTGGGGGAGAGACCCAGTACTTC

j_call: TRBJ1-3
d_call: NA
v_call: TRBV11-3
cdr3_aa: CASSPDPSGNTIYF
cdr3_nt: TGTGCCAGCAGCCCCGACCCCTCTGGAAACACCATATATTTT

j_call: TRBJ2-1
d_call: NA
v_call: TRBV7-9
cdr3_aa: CASRFSFQGPSSYNEQFF
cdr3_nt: TGTGCCAGCAGGTTCTCGTTTCAGGGACCGAGCTCCTACAATGAGCAGTTCTTC

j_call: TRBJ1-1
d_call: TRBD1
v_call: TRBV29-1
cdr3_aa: CSVVGDRGLTEAFF
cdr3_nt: TGCAGCGTTGTAGGAGACAGGGGCCTCACTGAAGCTTTCTTT

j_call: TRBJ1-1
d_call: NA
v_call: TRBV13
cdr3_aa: CASSLESRAFF
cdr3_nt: TGTGCCAGCAGCTTAGAGAGCCGGGCTTTCTTT

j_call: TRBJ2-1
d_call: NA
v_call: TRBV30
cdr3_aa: CAWRPKGGRGYNEQFF
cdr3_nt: TGTGCCTGGAGACCGAAGGGGGGCCGGGGGTACAATGAGCAGTTCTTC

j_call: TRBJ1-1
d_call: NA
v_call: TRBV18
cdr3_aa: CASSPPRLNTEAFF
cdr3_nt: TGTGCCAGCTCACCACCGAGGCTCAACACTGAAGCTTTCTTT

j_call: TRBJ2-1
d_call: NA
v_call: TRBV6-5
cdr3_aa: CASDPLSGPYNEQFF
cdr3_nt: TGTGCCAGCGACCCCTTATCCGGGCCCTACAATGAGCAGTTCTTC

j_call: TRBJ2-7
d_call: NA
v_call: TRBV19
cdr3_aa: CASSRQVYYEQYF
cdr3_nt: TGTGCCAGTAGTAGACAGGTTTACTACGAGCAGTACTTC

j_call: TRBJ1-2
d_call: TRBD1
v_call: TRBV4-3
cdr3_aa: CASSQRQGGGYTF
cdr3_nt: TGCGCCAGCAGCCAGAGACAGGGGGGGGGCTACACCTTC

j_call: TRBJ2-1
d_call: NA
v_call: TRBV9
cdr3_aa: CASSVGGFGTLNEQFF
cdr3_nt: TGTGCCAGCAGCGTGGGTGGGTTTGGTACTTTGAATGAGCAGTTCTTC

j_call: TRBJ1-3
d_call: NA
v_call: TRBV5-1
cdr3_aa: CASSLDVAGNTIYF
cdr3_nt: TGCGCCAGCAGCTTGGACGTCGCTGGAAACACCATATATTTT

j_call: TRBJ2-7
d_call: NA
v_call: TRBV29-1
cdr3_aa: CSAADREAYEQYF
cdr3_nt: TGCAGCGCAGCTGACAGGGAGGCCTACGAGCAGTACTTC